The 15 T cell receptor beta chains below all came from one sample that was sequenced in a study of blood T cells in healthy people across ages. It was with a sample-barcoded 5' primer and a J-beta primer mix that a second PCR of roughly 6 to 12 cycles was run. One entry per CDR3 protein, called by TCRdb with MiXCR from the 5' RACE reads. This table has about 2 million distinct CDR3 sequences, around 50% appearing once. Sequenced sample: blood. The receptors derive from a woman between 40 and 50 years old in good health.

The chain combines TRBV7-2 with TRBJ1-6; weak D call: TRBD1 (6 bases). The CDR3 has 15 residues. V lost 7 bases, J lost 10 bases, and 20 bases lay in between. Germline loops: CDR1 SGHTA, CDR2 FQGNSA. CDR3 nucleotide sequence: TGTGCCAGCACCCAGAACCCAGGGGTGGGGTCACCCCTCCACTTT. This gives the protein CASTQNPGVGSPLHF.

The rearrangement links TRBV27 to TRBJ2-5; D not resolved. Germline CDR1 is MNHEY and CDR2 is SMNVEV (reference sequence). The CDR3 length is 9 residues. V lost 5 bases to trimming and J lost 12 bases, with 7 bases between them. Here the CDR3 DNA reads TGTGCCAGCAGTGGCCAAAAGTACTTC. This sequence encodes CASSGQKYF.

This clonotype has ten or more counts. It may be a read error: a sequence one base away is much more abundant. This CDR3 is CASSQDGGTQYF. The CDR3 coding sequence is TGCGCCAGCAGCCAAGATGGGGGGACCCAGTACTTC. V and J are TRBV4-1 and TRBJ2-5, with D perhaps TRBD1 or TRBD2 (5 bases each). The V gene lost 0 bases and the J gene lost 7 bases, with 6 bases spanning the gap. The length of the CDR3 is 12 residues. Per germline, CDR1 MGHRA and CDR2 YSYEKL.

This clonotype was seen a few times. The chain joins TRBV7-2 to TRBJ2-1, with 7 bases lining up with TRBD1. Trimming cost V 5 bases and J 10 bases; bases outside gene matches: 14. The CDR3 has 15 residues. CDR1 is SGHTA and CDR2 is FQGNSA in the germline V gene. The CDR3 spells CASSPGTDASGEQFF. DNA for the CDR3: TGTGCCAGCAGCCCTGGGACAGACGCCTCCGGGGAGCAGTTCTTC.

This chain links TRBV4-3 with TRBJ2-6, with D unresolved. CDR1 is LGHNA and CDR2 is YSLEER in the germline V gene. The length of the CDR3 is 15 residues. The V end was cut by 0 bases, the J end by 4 bases, with 7 bases between. The CDR3 nucleotides read TGCGCCAGCAGCCAAGAAGGTTACGGGGCCAACGTCCTGACTTTC. It specifies CASSQEGYGANVLTF.

This clonotype was picked up a small number of times. The chain is built from TRBV4-3 and TRBJ2-7; D ambiguous. Trimming left V 0 bases short and J 2 bases short, with 5 bases between. Germline V gene lookup returns CDR1 LGHNA and CDR2 YSLEER. The CDR3 contains 13 residues. In DNA, the CDR3 is TGCGCCAGCAGCCAAGATCGACCCTACGAGCAGTACTTC. It translates to CASSQDRPYEQYF.

The chain uses TRBV28 and TRBJ2-7; D call uncertain. Germline lookup yields CDR1 MDHEN and CDR2 SYDVKM. V was shortened by 2 bases and J by 7 bases, with 9 bases between the two germline ends. The CDR3 is 12 amino acids. CDR3 sequence (DNA): TGTGCCAGCAGTTTAGACGTGAGGGAGCAGTACTTC. Its translation is CASSLDVREQYF.

This clonotype was seen just once. The rearrangement joins TRBV7-8 to TRBJ2-5; no clear D. Germline-derived CDR1 and CDR2 are SGHVS and FQNEAQ. CDR3 length: 11 amino acids. V lost 7 bases to trimming and J lost 4 bases, with 7 bases between them. The DNA of the CDR3 is TGTGCCAGCAATCTGCTAGAGACCCAGTACTTC. Its translation: CASNLLETQYF.

The chain combines TRBV7-9 with TRBJ2-4; 11 bases match TRBD2. The V gene end was trimmed by 3 bases and the J gene end by 7 bases; junction bases not matched to a gene: 11. The CDR3 runs to 17 residues. Germline loops: CDR1 SEHNR, CDR2 FQNEAQ (reference sequence). CDR3 sequence (DNA): TGTGCCAGCAGCTTTGATAGCGGGGGGGAAACTTGGAACATTCAGTACTTC. Its protein product is CASSFDSGGETWNIQYF.

The chain combines TRBV4-1 with TRBJ2-5; possibly TRBD1 for D (6 bases). Trimming took off 3 bases at V and 6 bases at J, with 11 bases between the two ends. CDR3 length: 13 residues. Germline assignment: CDR1 MGHRA and CDR2 YSYEKL. The CDR3 region has the DNA TGCGCCAGCAGCCAGGGGGCTCTGCAGACCCAGTACTTC. This codes for CASSQGALQTQYF.

The chain recombines TRBV5-1 with TRBJ1-4; perhaps TRBD1 as D (5 bases). V lost 3 bases to trimming and J lost 6 bases, with 12 bases between them. There are 14 residues in the CDR3. CDR1 is SGHRS and CDR2 is YFSETQ in the germline V gene. In DNA, the CDR3 is TGCGCCAGCAGCTCGGGACGGTCCGATGAAAAACTGTTTTTT. This gives the protein CASSSGRSDEKLFF.

This chain connects TRBV5-4 to TRBJ2-5; TRBD1 aligns across 8 bases. The V gene end was trimmed by 3 bases and the J gene end by 8 bases; junction bases not matched to a gene: 12. The CDR3 contains 15 residues. CDR1 is SGHNT, CDR2 YYREEE, per germline (reference sequence). The CDR3 DNA is TGTGCCAGCAGCTCCGGGGACAGGATGGCGAATACCCAGTACTTC. Amino acid sequence: CASSSGDRMANTQYF. Supplemented by reference TRBV5-4 and TRBJ2-5, the full variable domain reads ETGVTQSPTHLIKTRGQQVTLRCSSQSGHNTVSWYQQALGQGPQFIFQYYREEENGRGNFPPRFSGLQFPNYSSELNVNALELDDSALYLCASSSGDRMANTQYFGPGTRLLVL.

The rearrangement joins TRBV29-1 to TRBJ1-2; 10 nucleotides match TRBD1. Germline CDR1 is SQVTM and CDR2 is ANQGSEA. CDR3 length: 15 residues. With 0 bases clipped from V and 8 bases from J, the junction kept 9 bases outside the gene matches. The CDR3 bases are TGCAGCGTTGAAGATAGGGGACAGGGGAGGGGAGGCTACACCTTC. The encoded protein is CSVEDRGQGRGGYTF.

This clonotype was seen repeatedly, ten times or more. V gene TRBV29-1 combines with J gene TRBJ2-1; D gene unclear. This CDR3 comprises 11 residues. The V end lost 0 bases, the J end lost 7 bases, and 4 bases lay between the germline ends. The germline gives CDR1 SQVTM, CDR2 ANQGSEA. DNA of the CDR3: TGCAGCGTTGAAGAGGGGAATGAGCAGTTCTTC. This codes for CSVEEGNEQFF.

CDR3 in amino acids: CASSPPPGARLDGQFF. CDR3 nucleotides: TGTGCCAGCAGCCCCCCACCGGGGGCCCGGTTGGATGGGCAGTTCTTC. The chain uses TRBV28 and TRBJ2-1, with D perhaps being TRBD1 or TRBD2 (6 bases each). V lost 6 bases and J lost 12, with 27 bases in between. Germline CDR1 MDHEN, CDR2 SYDVKM. This CDR3 contains 16 residues.